This T cell receptor beta chain was captured in a study of identical twins. This CDR3 comprises 14 residues. Germline CDR1 is SGHNT and CDR2 is YENEEA. Trimming shortened V by 3 bases and J by 1 base, and 9 bases separated the two germline ends. From the 5' RACE reads, TCRdb called clonotypes with MiXCR, one entry per CDR3 protein. The data show 200,000 to 250,000 distinct CDR3 sequences, with roughly 13% seen just once and more than 3.5% held by the top ten. The same data also contributed to another study, on yellow fever vaccine responses in identical twins.

This chain uses TRBV11-3 with TRBJ1-1; D perhaps matches TRBD1 (5 bases). The sample consisted of memory (CD45RO+) T cells sorted from blood. This receptor was identified in a woman in her late teens or twenties in good health. The DNA for the CDR3 is TGTGCCAGCAGCTTGGGACCCACGAACACTGAAGCTTTCTTT. As protein: CASSLGPTNTEAFF. Supplemented by reference TRBV11-3 and TRBJ1-1, the full variable domain reads EAGVVQSPRYKIIEKKQPVAFWCNPISGHNTLYWYLQNLGQGPELLIRYENEEAVDDSQLPKDRFSAERLKGVDSTLKIQPAELGDSAVYLCASSLGPTNTEAFFGQGTRLTVV.